This T cell receptor beta chain comes out of a study of CD8 T cell repertoires and HIV-1 epitope variants. On the immunoSEQ platform, TCR beta CDR3s were sequenced at survey depth. Only in-frame clones appear in the TCRdb table, and some are missing; sequencing was by immunoSEQ multiplex PCR. Among several thousand clones, roughly 66% were seen once, and the ten largest hold 35% to 50%. Worth noting for this clone: The antigen remains undetermined.

Sequenced: cultured CD8+ T cells derived from PBMCs. The receptor comes from a male donor with HIV.

CDR3: CASLSYEQYF. The DNA of the CDR3 is TGTGCCAGCCTGTCCTACGAGCAGTACTTC. The chain links TRBV6-1 to TRBJ2-7, with D hard to call. CDR3 length: 10 residues. V lost 8 bases and J 1 base, leaving 3 bases between the germline ends. Germline values: CDR1 MNHNS, CDR2 SASEGT.